This T cell receptor beta chain was documented in a study of cytotoxic CD8 clonotypes in ibrutinib-treated CLL. About the study: Specimens for response were gathered following a median around a year of therapy, spanning 6 to 36. Samples showed on average approximately 250,000 productive templates and roughly 90,000 productive rearrangements. The study's findings and limits: Under treatment, the uncommon public clonotypes either contracted or remained stable. Baseline clonality was higher than in age-matched healthy donors and moved in step with circulating CD8+ T-cell counts.

Regarding this clone: Its antigen remains unidentified.

This CDR3 is built from 14 residues. The germline CDR1 and CDR2 sequences are SEHNR and FQNEAQ (reference sequence). Trimming shortened V by 2 bases and J by 7 bases, and 9 bases separated the two germline ends. The repertoire was sequenced with immunoSEQ multiplex PCR; TCRdb's copy has only in-frame clones and lacks some. The sample holds about 200,000 clones, 60% to 80% seen once. This chain links TRBV7-9 with TRBJ1-6; D ambiguous. The TCR comes from a human donor with chronic lymphocytic leukemia. The sequenced sample was PBMCs, obtained after 12 months of ibrutinib treatment. Here the CDR3 DNA reads TGTGCCAGCAGCTTACAGTTCCGGAATTCACCCCTCCACTTT. Its protein product is CASSLQFRNSPLHF.